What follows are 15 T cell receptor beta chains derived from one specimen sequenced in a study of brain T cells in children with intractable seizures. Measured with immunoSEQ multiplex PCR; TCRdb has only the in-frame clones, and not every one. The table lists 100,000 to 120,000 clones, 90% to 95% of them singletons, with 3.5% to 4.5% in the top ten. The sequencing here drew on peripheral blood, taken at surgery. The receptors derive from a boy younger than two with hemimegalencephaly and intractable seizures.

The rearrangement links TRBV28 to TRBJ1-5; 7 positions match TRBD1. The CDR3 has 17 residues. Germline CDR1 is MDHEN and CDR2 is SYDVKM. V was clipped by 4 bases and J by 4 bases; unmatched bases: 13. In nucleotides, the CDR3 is TGTGCCAGCAGTTCGGGACAGTCCATTTTTGGGAATCAGCCCCAGCATTTT. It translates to CASSSGQSIFGNQPQHF. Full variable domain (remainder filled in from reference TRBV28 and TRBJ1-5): DVKVTQSSRYLVKRTGEKVFLECVQDMDHENMFWYRQDPGLGLRLIYFSYDVKMKEKGDIPEGYSVSREKKERFSLILESASTNQTSMYLCASSSGQSIFGNQPQHFGDGTRLSIL.

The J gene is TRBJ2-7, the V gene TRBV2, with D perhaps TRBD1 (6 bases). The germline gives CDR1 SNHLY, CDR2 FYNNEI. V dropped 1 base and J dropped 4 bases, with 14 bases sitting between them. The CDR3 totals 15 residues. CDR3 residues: CASSEGPRGNYEQYF. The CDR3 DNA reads TGTGCCAGCAGTGAAGGCCCTAGGGGGAATTACGAGCAGTACTTC.

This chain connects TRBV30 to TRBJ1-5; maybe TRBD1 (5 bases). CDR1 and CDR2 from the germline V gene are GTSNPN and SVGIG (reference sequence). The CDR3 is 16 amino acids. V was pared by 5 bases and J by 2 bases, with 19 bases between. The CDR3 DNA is TGTGCCTGGCAAGCCGCCGGGCCGGGGGGCAATCAGCCCCAGCATTTT. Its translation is CAWQAAGPGGNQPQHF.

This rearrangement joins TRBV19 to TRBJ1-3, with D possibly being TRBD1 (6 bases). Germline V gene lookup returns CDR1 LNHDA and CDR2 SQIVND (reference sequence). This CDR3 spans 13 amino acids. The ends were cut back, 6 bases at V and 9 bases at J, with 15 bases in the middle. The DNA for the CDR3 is TGTGCCAGTAGCCAGACAGGATCGGGCACCATATATTTT. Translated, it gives CASSQTGSGTIYF.

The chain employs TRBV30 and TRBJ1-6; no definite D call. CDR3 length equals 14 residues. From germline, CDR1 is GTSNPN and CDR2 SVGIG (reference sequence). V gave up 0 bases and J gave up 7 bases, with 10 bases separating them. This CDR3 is CAWSVWRENSPLHF. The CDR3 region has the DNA TGTGCCTGGAGTGTATGGCGGGAGAATTCACCCCTCCACTTT.

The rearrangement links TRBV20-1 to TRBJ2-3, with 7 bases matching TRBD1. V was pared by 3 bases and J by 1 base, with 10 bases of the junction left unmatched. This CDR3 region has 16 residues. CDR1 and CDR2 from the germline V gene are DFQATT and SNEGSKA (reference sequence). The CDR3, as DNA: TGCAGTGCTAGTGCCCCGCACAGGGGAGGCACAGATACGCAGTATTTT. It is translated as CSASAPHRGGTDTQYF.

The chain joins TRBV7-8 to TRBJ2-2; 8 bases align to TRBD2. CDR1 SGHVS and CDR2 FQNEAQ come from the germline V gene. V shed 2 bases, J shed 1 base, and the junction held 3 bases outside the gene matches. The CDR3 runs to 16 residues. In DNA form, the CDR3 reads TGTGCCAGCAGCTTAAGGCGGGGGGTGAACACCGGGGAGCTGTTTTTT. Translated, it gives CASSLRRGVNTGELFF.

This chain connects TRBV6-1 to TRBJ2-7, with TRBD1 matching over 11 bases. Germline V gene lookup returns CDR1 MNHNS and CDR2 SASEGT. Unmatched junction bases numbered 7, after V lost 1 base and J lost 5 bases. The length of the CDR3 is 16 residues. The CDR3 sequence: CASSEGVRDRGDEQYF. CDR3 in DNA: TGTGCCAGCAGTGAAGGCGTCCGGGACAGGGGGGACGAGCAGTACTTC.

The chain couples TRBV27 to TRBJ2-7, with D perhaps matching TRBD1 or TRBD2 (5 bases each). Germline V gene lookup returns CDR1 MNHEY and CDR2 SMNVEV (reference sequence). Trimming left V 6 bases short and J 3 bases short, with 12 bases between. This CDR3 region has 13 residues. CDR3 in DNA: TGTGCCAGCAGGGGACGGGGCTACTACGAGCAGTACTTC. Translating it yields CASRGRGYYEQYF.

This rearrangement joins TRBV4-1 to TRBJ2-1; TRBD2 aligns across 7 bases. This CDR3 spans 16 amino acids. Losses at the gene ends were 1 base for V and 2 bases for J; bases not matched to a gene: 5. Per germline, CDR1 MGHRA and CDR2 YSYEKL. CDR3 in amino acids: CASSQAPGTTYNEQFF. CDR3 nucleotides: TGCGCCAGCAGCCAAGCCCCCGGGACTACCTACAATGAGCAGTTCTTC.

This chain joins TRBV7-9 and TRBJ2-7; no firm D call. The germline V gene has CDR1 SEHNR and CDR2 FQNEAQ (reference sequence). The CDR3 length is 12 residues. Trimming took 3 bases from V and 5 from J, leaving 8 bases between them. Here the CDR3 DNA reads TGTGCCAGCAGCTTCTTAAGGAACGAGCAGTACTTC. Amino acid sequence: CASSFLRNEQYF.

The DNA of the CDR3 is TGTGCCAGCAGCTTACTTATGGGACAGGGGGTCAATGAGCAGTTCTTC. This sequence encodes CASSLLMGQGVNEQFF. The V and J genes are TRBV7-9 and TRBJ2-1; 11 bases match TRBD1. The V segment lost 2 bases and the J segment 6 bases; nucleotides outside the gene matches: 6. Germline assignment: CDR1 SEHNR and CDR2 FQNEAQ (reference sequence). The CDR3 extends over 16 amino acids.

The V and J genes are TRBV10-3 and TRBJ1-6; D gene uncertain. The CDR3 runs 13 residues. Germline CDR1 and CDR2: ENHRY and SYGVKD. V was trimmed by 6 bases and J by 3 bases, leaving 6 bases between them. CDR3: CAISPDYNSPLHF. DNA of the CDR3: TGTGCCATCAGCCCGGACTATAATTCACCCCTCCACTTT.

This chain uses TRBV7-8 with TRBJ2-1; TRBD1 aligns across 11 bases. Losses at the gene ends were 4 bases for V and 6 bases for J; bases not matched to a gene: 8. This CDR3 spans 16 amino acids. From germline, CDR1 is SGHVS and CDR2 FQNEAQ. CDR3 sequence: CASSYPGQGVPNEQFF. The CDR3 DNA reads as TGTGCCAGCAGCTACCCGGGACAGGGGGTCCCCAATGAGCAGTTCTTC.

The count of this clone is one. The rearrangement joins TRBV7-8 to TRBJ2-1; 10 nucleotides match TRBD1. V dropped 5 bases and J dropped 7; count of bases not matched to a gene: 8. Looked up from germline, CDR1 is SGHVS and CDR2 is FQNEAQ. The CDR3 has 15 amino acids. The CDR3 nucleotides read TGTGCCAGCAGCCCCCGGACAGGGGGATATAATGAGCAGTTCTTC. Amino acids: CASSPRTGGYNEQFF.